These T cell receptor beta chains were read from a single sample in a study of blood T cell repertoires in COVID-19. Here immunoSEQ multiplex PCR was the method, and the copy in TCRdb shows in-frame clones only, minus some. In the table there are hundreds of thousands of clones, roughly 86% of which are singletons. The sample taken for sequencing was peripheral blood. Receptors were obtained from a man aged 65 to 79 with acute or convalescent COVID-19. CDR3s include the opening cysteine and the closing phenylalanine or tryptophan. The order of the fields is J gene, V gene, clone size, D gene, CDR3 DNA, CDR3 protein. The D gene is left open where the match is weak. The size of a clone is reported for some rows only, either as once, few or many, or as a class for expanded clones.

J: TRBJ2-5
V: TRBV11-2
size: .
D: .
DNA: TGTGCCAGCAGCCCCCGGGGAATCGGCATAAAAGGGGAGACCCAGTACTTC
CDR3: CASSPRGIGIKGETQYF

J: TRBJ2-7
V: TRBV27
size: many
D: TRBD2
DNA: TGTGCCAGCAGTTTATCAGGGGGACTAGCGGGAAGCGAGCAGTACTTC
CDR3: CASSLSGGLAGSEQYF

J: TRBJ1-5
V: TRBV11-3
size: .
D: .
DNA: TGTGCCCCCGTTAAGGATTGGGCTATTAGCAATCAGCCCCAGCATTTT
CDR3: CAPVKDWAISNQPQHF

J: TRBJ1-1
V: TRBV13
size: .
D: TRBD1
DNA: TGTGCCAGCAGCCCCTCGCCGACAGGGGGGAACACTGAAGCTTTCTTT
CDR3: CASSPSPTGGNTEAFF

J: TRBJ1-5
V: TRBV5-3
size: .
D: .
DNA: TGTGCCAGAAGCTTGAGTCGCCTGGATCGGGGTAGCAATCAGCCCCAGCATTTT
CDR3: CARSLSRLDRGSNQPQHF

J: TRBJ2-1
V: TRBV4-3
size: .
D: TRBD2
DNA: TGCGCCAGCAGCCAAGATCCTAGCGGGGGGGATGATGAGCAGTTCTTC
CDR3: CASSQDPSGGDDEQFF

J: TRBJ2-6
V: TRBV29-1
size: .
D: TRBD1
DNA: TGCAGCGTTGAAGGGCGACAGGGGGCTCCCGGGGCCAACGTCCTGACTTTC
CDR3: CSVEGRQGAPGANVLTF

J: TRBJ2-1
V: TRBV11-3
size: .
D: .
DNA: TGTGCCAGCAGCTTAGATGCCTCCTCCGGGCAGTTCTTC
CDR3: CASSLDASSGQFF

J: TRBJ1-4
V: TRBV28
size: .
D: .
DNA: TGTGCCAGCAGTTCCCGCGGCAGGGGTTATGAAAAACTGTTTTTT
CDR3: CASSSRGRGYEKLFF

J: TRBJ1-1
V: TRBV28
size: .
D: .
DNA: TGTGCCAGCAGTATTGACAGACTGAACACTGAAGCTTTCTTT
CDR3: CASSIDRLNTEAFF

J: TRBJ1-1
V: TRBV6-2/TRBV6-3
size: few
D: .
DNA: TGTGCCAGCAGTGGTCGCGTCCCAAGCACTGAAGCTTTCTTT
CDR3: CASSGRVPSTEAFF

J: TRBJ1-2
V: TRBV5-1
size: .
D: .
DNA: TGCGCCAGCAGCTTTTCAACAAACTATGGCTACACCTTC
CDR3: CASSFSTNYGYTF

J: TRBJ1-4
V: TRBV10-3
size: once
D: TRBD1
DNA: TGTGCTAAAGAGCCGACTGAACGCGAACAGGGGGGGAATGAAAAACTGTTTTTT
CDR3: CAKEPTEREQGGNEKLFF

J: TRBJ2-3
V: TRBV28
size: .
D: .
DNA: TGTGCCAGCAGTTTTGCGGGAAGGCCAGATACGCAGTATTTT
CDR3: CASSFAGRPDTQYF

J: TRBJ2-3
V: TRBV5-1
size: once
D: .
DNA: TGCGCCAGCAGCTTGGACGGGGGTTTTAGCACAGATACGCAGTATTTT
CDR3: CASSLDGGFSTDTQYF

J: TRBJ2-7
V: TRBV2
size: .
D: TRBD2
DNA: TGTGCCAGCAATAGGCTCGGCGCGGGAGGGCCCTACGAGCAGTACTTC
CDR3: CASNRLGAGGPYEQYF

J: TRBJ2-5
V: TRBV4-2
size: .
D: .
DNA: TGTGCCAGCAGCCAAGATATGACAGGTTATCAAGAGACCCAGTACTTC
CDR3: CASSQDMTGYQETQYF

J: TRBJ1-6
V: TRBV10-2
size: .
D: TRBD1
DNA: TGCGCCAGTACTGGACAGGGGCCTAATTCACCCCTCCACTTT
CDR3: CASTGQGPNSPLHF

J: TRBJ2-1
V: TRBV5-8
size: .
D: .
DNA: TGTGCCAGCAGCAGGTCGGGAAACTCCTACAATGAGCAGTTCTTC
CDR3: CASSRSGNSYNEQFF

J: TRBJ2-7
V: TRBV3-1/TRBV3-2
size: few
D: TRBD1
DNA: TGTGCCAGCCGAAACAGGGGCTCCTACGAGCAGTACTTC
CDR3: CASRNRGSYEQYF

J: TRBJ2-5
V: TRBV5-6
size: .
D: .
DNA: TGTGCCAGTAGCTTGCCTAGCGTGGAGACCCAGTACTTC
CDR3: CASSLPSVETQYF

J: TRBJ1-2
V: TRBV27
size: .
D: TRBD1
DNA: TGTGCCAGCACTAAAGCGGGACAGGGGAACTATGGCTACACCTTC
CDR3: CASTKAGQGNYGYTF

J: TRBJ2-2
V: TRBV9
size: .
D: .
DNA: TGTGCCAGCAGCGTAGCTCAAGGGGCTAGTGGGGAGCTGTTTTTT
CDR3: CASSVAQGASGELFF

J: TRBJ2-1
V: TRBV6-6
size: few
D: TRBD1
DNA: TGTGCCAGCAGTTCTAACAAGGACAGGGCGCAGTTCTTC
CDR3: CASSSNKDRAQFF

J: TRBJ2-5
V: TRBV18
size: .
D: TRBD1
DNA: TGTGCCAGCTCACCCCGGGACAGGGTCTGGCAAGAGACCCAGTACTTC
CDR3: CASSPRDRVWQETQYF

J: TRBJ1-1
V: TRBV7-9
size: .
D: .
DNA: TGTGCCAGCAGCTTAGGGGGCCGGATGAGACGGAACACTGAAGCTTTCTTT
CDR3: CASSLGGRMRRNTEAFF

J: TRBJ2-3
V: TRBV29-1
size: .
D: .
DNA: TGCAGCGTTGGAGGCGGGGTGCGCACAGATACGCAGTATTTT
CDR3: CSVGGGVRTDTQYF

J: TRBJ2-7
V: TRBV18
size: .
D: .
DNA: TGTGCCAGCTCACCGCGACAGGTTAGCTCCTACGAGCAGTACTTC
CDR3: CASSPRQVSSYEQYF

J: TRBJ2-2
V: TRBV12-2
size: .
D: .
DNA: TGTGCAAGTCGCTTAGGCCAGGGGGAGGTGGCCGGGGAGCTGTTTTTT
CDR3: CASRLGQGEVAGELFF

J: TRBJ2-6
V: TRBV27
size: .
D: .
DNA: TGTGCCAGCAGCCCAGCTGGGGCCAACGTCCTGACTTTC
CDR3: CASSPAGANVLTF

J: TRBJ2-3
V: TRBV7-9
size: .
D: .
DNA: TGTGCCAGCCAGCCGACTTTTAACACAGATACGCAGTATTTT
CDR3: CASQPTFNTDTQYF

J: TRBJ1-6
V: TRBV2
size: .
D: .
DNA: TGTGCCAGCAGTCCAACAGGGAATAATTCACCCCTCCACTTT
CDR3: CASSPTGNNSPLHF

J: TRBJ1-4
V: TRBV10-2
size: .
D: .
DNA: TGCGCCAGCGCGGCGGCGAACCGGGTTAATGAAAAACTGTTTTTT
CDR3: CASAAANRVNEKLFF

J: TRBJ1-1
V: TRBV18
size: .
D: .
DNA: TGTGCCAGCTCACCAGAGACTGAAGCTTTCTTT
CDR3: CASSPETEAFF

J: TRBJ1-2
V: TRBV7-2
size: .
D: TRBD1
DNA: TGTGCCAGCAGCCAATCGATCTCCGGGACAGGAAACTATGGCTACACCTTC
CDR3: CASSQSISGTGNYGYTF

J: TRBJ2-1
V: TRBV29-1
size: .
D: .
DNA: TGCAGCGGAACCGGGGGTCTATACAATGAGCAGTTCTTC
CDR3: CSGTGGLYNEQFF

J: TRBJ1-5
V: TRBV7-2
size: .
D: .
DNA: TGTGCCAGCAGCGCCGACAGGATTCAGCCCCAGCATTTT
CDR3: CASSADRIQPQHF

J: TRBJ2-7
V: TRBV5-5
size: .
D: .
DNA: TGTGCCAGCAGCATAGGCGCGGGGGCCTCCTACGAGCAGTACTTC
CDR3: CASSIGAGASYEQYF

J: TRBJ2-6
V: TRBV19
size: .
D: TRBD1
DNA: TGTGCCAGTACCCTCGGACAGGGGGTGTCTGGGGCCAACGTCCTGACTTTC
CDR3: CASTLGQGVSGANVLTF

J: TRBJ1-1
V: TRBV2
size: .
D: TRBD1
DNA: TGTGCCAGCAGACGACAGGGAGGACACACTGAAGCTTTCTTT
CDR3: CASRRQGGHTEAFF